The 23 T cell receptor beta chains presented below share a single source sample, sequenced in a study of shared clonotypes between healthy human individuals. Repertoires were generated with immunoSEQ multiplex PCR, while TCRdb's copy carries only in-frame clones and drops some. The table lists over a million clones, about four fifths of them singletons. The sample comprised memory CD4+ T cells from PBMCs. The subset was: CD45RA-negative fraction. The receptors here all came from a man aged 18 to 29 in good health. Some clones in this sample may be carry-over from other donors' samples.

V is TRBV19 and J is TRBJ1-1, with unresolved D. Germline values: CDR1 LNHDA, CDR2 SQIVND (reference sequence). The germline V and J ends were trimmed by 5 bases and 1 base, with 20 bases remaining between them. The CDR3 length is 17 residues. The DNA of the CDR3 is TGTGCCAGTAGTGAAACCACCTCACACGGTTGGAACACTGAAGCTTTCTTT. This codes for CASSETTSHGWNTEAFF. Based on the CDR3 plus reference TRBV19 and TRBJ1-1, the full variable domain is DGGITQSPKYLFRKEGQNVTLSCEQNLNHDAMYWYRQDPGQGLRLIYYSQIVNDFQKGDIAEGYSVSREKKESFPLTVTSAQKNPTAFYLCASSETTSHGWNTEAFFGQGTRLTVV.

The chain joins TRBV19 to TRBJ1-5, with TRBD1 matching over 8 bases. The V and J ends lost 6 bases and 5 bases, in that order; junction bases with no gene match: 6. The CDR3 is made up of 14 amino acids. Germline-derived CDR1 and CDR2 are LNHDA and SQIVND (reference sequence). The CDR3 nucleotides are TGTGCCAGTAGGGGACAGGATGAATATCAGCCCCAGCATTTT. It is translated as CASRGQDEYQPQHF.

Concerning this clone itself: This sample also contains other DNA sequences that code for the same CDR3. The V call is TRBV6-5, the J call TRBJ2-2; 7 bases agree with TRBD1. The trim removed 6 bases at V and 7 bases at J, leaving 2 bases unmatched. The CDR3 sequence is 12 residues long. The germline V gene encodes CDR1 MNHEY and CDR2 SVGAGI. CDR3 region: CASSPGGGELFF. CDR3 DNA sequence: TGTGCCAGCAGCCCAGGGGGCGGGGAGCTGTTTTTT.

J is TRBJ2-3 and V is TRBV7-3; 7 nucleotides agree with TRBD2. Germline CDR1 and CDR2: SGHTA and FQGTGA. The CDR3 spans 14 residues. J lost 5 bases, V lost 1 base, and 3 bases had no gene match. Here the CDR3 DNA reads TGTGCCAGCAGCTTAAGAGCGGGACGAGATACGCAGTATTTT. Translated: CASSLRAGRDTQYF.

V is TRBV4-1 and J is TRBJ2-1; D is perhaps TRBD1 (5 bases). In germline, CDR1 is MGHRA, CDR2 YSYEKL. The CDR3 runs to 14 residues. Trimming cost V 2 bases and J 0 bases, with 5 bases left between them. CDR3 sequence (DNA): TGCGCCAGCAGCCAAACAGGCTCCTACAATGAGCAGTTCTTC. Its protein product is CASSQTGSYNEQFF.

This clone occurred a few times. The rearrangement links TRBV7-2 to TRBJ2-5, with TRBD1 matching 9 bases. Germline V gene lookup returns CDR1 SGHTA and CDR2 FQGNSA. V shed 8 bases and J 2 bases; nucleotides not matched to a gene: 3. The CDR3 covers 13 residues. CDR3 sequence reads: CASRDRAQETQYF. In DNA form, the CDR3 reads TGTGCCAGCCGGGACAGGGCGCAAGAGACCCAGTACTTC.

There are a few counts of this clone. The chain combines TRBV14 with TRBJ1-4; D not resolved. Trimming left V 4 bases short and J 5 bases short, with 17 bases between. The CDR3 length is 16 residues. Germline V gene lookup returns CDR1 SGHDN and CDR2 FVKESK. CDR3 DNA sequence: TGTGCCAGCAGCCTACCTACTTCCGTAGGAAATGAAAAACTGTTTTTT. This sequence encodes CASSLPTSVGNEKLFF.

The V and J genes are TRBV29-1 and TRBJ2-2; 9 nucleotides align to TRBD2. Germline-derived CDR1 and CDR2 are SQVTM and ANQGSEA. This CDR3 is 14 amino acids long. Germline trimming cut 4 bases from V and 5 bases from J; bases unmatched to any gene: 5. The CDR3 DNA is TGCAGCGTTGCCGCGGGAGGGCCTACCGGGGAGCTGTTTTTT. As protein: CSVAAGGPTGELFF.

This clone occurred a few times. This sequence joins TRBV4-2 and TRBJ1-6, with 9 bases fitting TRBD1. J was trimmed by 8 bases and V by 0 bases; bases with no gene match: 5. Germline CDR1 reads LGHNA; CDR2 reads YNFKEQ. The CDR3 consists of 16 residues. DNA for the CDR3: TGTGCCAGCAGCCAAGAAGCGGGACAGGGCCATTCACCCCTCCACTTT. This gives the protein CASSQEAGQGHSPLHF.

CDR3 in amino acids: CASGTRGRENEQYF. CDR3 in DNA: TGTGCCAGCGGAACCCGGGGGCGGGAGAACGAGCAGTACTTC. The rearrangement joins TRBV6-6 to TRBJ2-7; perhaps TRBD2 as D (7 bases). Trimming cost V 8 bases and J 5 bases, with 19 bases left between them. This CDR3 contains 14 residues. Per the germline V gene, CDR1 is MNHNY and CDR2 is SVGAGI (reference sequence).

The genes are TRBV28 and TRBJ2-1, with 7 nucleotides matching TRBD2. CDR1 MDHEN and CDR2 SYDVKM come from the germline V gene. V lost 4 bases and J lost 5; bases outside the gene matches: 5. This CDR3 is 14 amino acids long. The CDR3 DNA reads as TGTGCCAGCAGTTGGGGGAGGGCCAACAATGAGCAGTTCTTC. Protein product: CASSWGRANNEQFF.

This clone was seen once. The chain carries TRBV5-1 and TRBJ1-5, with 7 positions matching TRBD1. V trimming: 2 bases; J trimming: 0 bases; junction bases outside the gene matches: 5. The length of the CDR3 is 16 residues. The germline gives CDR1 SGHRS, CDR2 YFSETQ. The CDR3 sequence: CASSLSGTDSNQPQHF. In DNA form, the CDR3 reads TGCGCCAGCAGCTTATCCGGGACAGATAGCAATCAGCCCCAGCATTTT.

This chain links TRBV5-1 with TRBJ2-2; D might be TRBD1 (6 bases). The CDR3 consists of 15 residues. Germline CDR1 SGHRS, CDR2 YFSETQ. Trimming cost V 4 bases and J 8 bases, with 18 bases left between them. The CDR3 DNA is TGCGCCAGCAGCACAACAAACAGGGAGCAGGGGGAGCTGTTTTTT. It specifies CASSTTNREQGELFF.

This chain connects TRBV10-3 to TRBJ2-2; D not certain. CDR1 and CDR2 (germline): ENHRY, SYGVKD. CDR3 size: 12 residues. V lost 2 bases to trimming and J lost 6 bases, with 4 bases between them. The CDR3: CAISETAGELFF. In DNA, the CDR3 is TGTGCCATCAGTGAGACCGCCGGGGAGCTGTTTTTT.

This clone was observed a single time. Written as DNA, the CDR3 is TGCGCCAGCAGCTCGGGACTAGCGGGAGGAAACATTCAGTACTTC. This encodes CASSSGLAGGNIQYF. The chain links TRBV5-1 to TRBJ2-4, with TRBD2 matching 15 bases. The CDR3 covers 15 residues. V dropped 3 bases and J dropped 6; count of bases not matched to a gene: 1. Germline-derived CDR1 and CDR2 are SGHRS and YFSETQ.

The chain carries TRBV7-2 and TRBJ2-7, with D maybe TRBD1 (7 bases). V lost 7 bases, J lost 7 bases, and 20 bases lay in between. Germline CDR1 reads SGHTA; CDR2 reads FQGNSA. This CDR3 has 14 residues. The CDR3 is CASTSRQGLEEQYF. For the CDR3, the DNA is TGTGCCAGCACCAGCCGACAGGGACTGGAAGAGCAGTACTTC.

The chain links TRBV9 to TRBJ2-5; D assignment may be TRBD1 or TRBD2 (6 bases each). The germline V gene encodes CDR1 SGDLS and CDR2 YYNGEE. The CDR3 runs 14 residues. With 4 bases removed from V and 4 bases from J, the gap between germline ends came to 14 bases. CDR3 coding DNA: TGTGCCAGCAGCCCCGGGGGCAGGGCAGAGACCCAGTACTTC. It is translated as CASSPGGRAETQYF.

V usage is TRBV6-1 and J usage is TRBJ2-1; TRBD2 is a possible D gene (5 bases). The CDR3 consists of 14 residues. Germline values: CDR1 MNHNS, CDR2 SASEGT. V gave up 8 bases and J gave up 8 bases, with 19 bases separating them. CDR3 in amino acids: CASSPVASSDEQFF. CDR3 in DNA: TGTGCCAGCTCCCCTGTCGCTAGCTCGGATGAGCAGTTCTTC.

This chain links TRBV14 with TRBJ1-2; 9 bases match TRBD1. Germline V lookup: CDR1 SGHDN, CDR2 FVKESK. The junction had 5 bases not matched to a gene; V was cut back by 5 bases and J by 4 bases. The CDR3 contains 14 residues. CDR3 DNA: TGTGCCAGCAGCGACCGGGACAGGGCCTATGGCTACACCTTC. Protein sequence: CASSDRDRAYGYTF.

V gene TRBV9 combines with J gene TRBJ2-5; 13 positions agree with TRBD2. The CDR3 is made up of 14 amino acids. Per the germline V gene, CDR1 is SGDLS and CDR2 is YYNGEE. The ends lost 3 bases at V and 5 bases at J; junction bases unmatched: 1. The CDR3 DNA sequence: TGTGCCAGCAGCGCGACTAGCGGGGGGGAGACCCAGTACTTC. Translated, it gives CASSATSGGETQYF.

This clone was seen a few times. The rearrangement uses TRBV5-1 and TRBJ1-1, with a weak D call TRBD1 (5 bases). V dropped 2 bases and J dropped 2 bases, with 10 bases sitting between them. The CDR3 has 14 residues. Germline lookup yields CDR1 SGHRS and CDR2 YFSETQ. The chain's CDR3 is CASSFGGVNTEAFF. The CDR3 DNA follows: TGCGCCAGCAGCTTCGGGGGGGTAAACACTGAAGCTTTCTTT.

J is TRBJ1-1 and V is TRBV15; D gene ambiguous. CDR3 length: 14 amino acids. CDR1 is LNHNV, CDR2 YYDKDF, per germline (reference sequence). Between the trimmed V and J ends, which lost 7 bases and 3 bases, there was a span of 15 bases. The DNA for the CDR3 is TGTGCCACCACCGAAATTGCAGTGGACACTGAAGCTTTCTTT. Translation gives CATTEIAVDTEAFF.

CDR3 residues: CASSEGPISFEQFF. CDR3 bases: TGCGCCAGCAGCGAGGGACCTATCTCGTTTGAGCAGTTCTTC. This sequence joins TRBV5-1 and TRBJ2-1; either TRBD1 or TRBD2 may fit D (5 bases each). The CDR3 runs to 14 residues. The V end lost 4 bases, the J end lost 9 bases, and 17 bases lay between the germline ends. Germline V gene lookup returns CDR1 SGHRS and CDR2 YFSETQ.